The 16 T cell receptor beta chains reported below all come from one sample, sequenced in a study of cytotoxic CD8 clonotypes in ibrutinib-treated CLL. The table came from immunoSEQ multiplex PCR; TCRdb's copy has only in-frame clones and leaves some out. The sample holds some 120,000 clones; around 84% are singletons and the top ten take around 3%. The starting material was PBMCs, obtained after 24 months of ibrutinib treatment. The receptors were gathered from a human donor with chronic lymphocytic leukemia.

The chain combines TRBV19 with TRBJ1-5; D uncertain. The V gene lost 6 bases and the J gene lost 3 bases, with 9 bases spanning the gap. The CDR3 sequence is 13 residues long. Germline CDR1 reads LNHDA; CDR2 reads SQIVND (reference sequence). The CDR3 sequence is CASRISHNQPQHF. The CDR3 coding sequence is TGTGCCAGTAGGATCAGCCACAATCAGCCCCAGCATTTT.

The DNA of the CDR3 is TGTGCCAGCAGCGACCGACCACAGGGGTTAGGGTATGGCTACACCTTC. It yields the protein CASSDRPQGLGYGYTF. The chain combines TRBV11-2 with TRBJ1-2, with 7 bases that match TRBD1. This CDR3 has 16 residues. Trimming removed 5 bases from V and 5 bases from J; junction bases left unmatched: 14. Germline lookup yields CDR1 SGHAT and CDR2 FQNNGV. The variable domain in full, completed from reference TRBV11-2 and TRBJ1-2, reads EAGVAQSPRYKIIEKRQSVAFWCNPISGHATLYWYQQILGQGPKLLIQFQNNGVVDDSQLPKDRFSAERLKGVDSTLKIQPAKLEDSAVYLCASSDRPQGLGYGYTFGSGTRLTVV.

This chain uses TRBV6-5 with TRBJ1-6; 7 bases line up with TRBD1. CDR1 MNHEY and CDR2 SVGAGI come from the germline V gene. CDR3 length: 14 amino acids. The ends lost 5 bases at V and 7 bases at J; junction bases unmatched: 5. CDR3 protein: CASSRQGGNSPLHF. In nucleotides, the CDR3 is TGTGCCAGCAGTCGACAGGGAGGGAATTCACCCCTCCACTTT.

The gene calls are TRBV5-1 and TRBJ1-5; 10 positions match TRBD1. CDR1 is SGHRS and CDR2 is YFSETQ in the germline V gene. The CDR3 has 15 amino acids. V shed 3 bases, J shed 5 bases, and the junction held 5 bases outside the gene matches. The CDR3 region is CASSSGTGADQPQHF. As DNA, the CDR3 is TGCGCCAGCAGCTCTGGGACAGGGGCGGATCAGCCCCAGCATTTT. The entire variable domain, with the rest obtained from reference TRBV5-1 and TRBJ1-5, is as follows: KAGVTQTPRYLIKTRGQQVTLSCSPISGHRSVSWYQQTPGQGLQFLFEYFSETQRNKGNFPGRFSGRQFSNSRSEMNVSTLELGDSALYLCASSSGTGADQPQHFGDGTRLSIL.

This clone was counted only a few times. DNA of the CDR3: TGTGCCAGCAGTATCGGACAGGGACTGGGGCGGCATGAAAAACTGTTTTTT. It specifies CASSIGQGLGRHEKLFF. This chain links TRBV28 with TRBJ1-4, with 8 bases that match TRBD1. The CDR3 length is 17 residues. V trimming: 5 bases; J trimming: 6 bases; junction bases outside the gene matches: 14. The V gene's germline CDR1 is MDHEN and CDR2 SYDVKM.

This clone was seen only once. This sequence joins TRBV6-1 and TRBJ2-1; 11 bases are a match to TRBD2. Trimming cost V 5 bases and J 4 bases; bases outside gene matches: 1. Per the germline V gene, CDR1 is MNHNS and CDR2 is SASEGT. The CDR3 length is 14 residues. The CDR3 coding sequence is TGTGCCAGCAGTCTAGCGGGGGGTTACAATGAGCAGTTCTTC. This translates into CASSLAGGYNEQFF.

The chain links TRBV15 to TRBJ1-1, with 7 bases that match TRBD1. V trimming: 5 bases; J trimming: 0 bases; junction bases outside the gene matches: 9. Per germline, CDR1 LNHNV and CDR2 YYDKDF (reference sequence). The CDR3 is 16 amino acids. CDR3 nucleotides: TGTGCCACCAGCGTACTGACAGGGCGTATGAACACTGAAGCTTTCTTT. It translates to CATSVLTGRMNTEAFF.

The V and J genes are TRBV7-2 and TRBJ2-5; 9 bases agree with TRBD1. The CDR3 loop spans 15 amino acids. V shed 1 base, J shed 7 bases, and the junction held 7 bases outside the gene matches. CDR1 is SGHTA, CDR2 FQGNSA, per germline. The CDR3 here is CASSLGDRARGTQYF. CDR3 sequence (DNA): TGTGCCAGCAGCTTAGGGGACAGGGCTCGGGGGACCCAGTACTTC.

The V gene is TRBV30, the J gene TRBJ1-1; the D is unclear. The CDR3 consists of 12 residues. Between the trimmed V and J ends, which lost 3 bases and 4 bases, there was a span of 9 bases. From germline, CDR1 is GTSNPN and CDR2 SVGIG (reference sequence). CDR3 in DNA: TGTGCCTGGAGGAAAGGTGCCACTGAAGCTTTCTTT. Amino acid sequence: CAWRKGATEAFF. The full variable domain, with the rest looked up from reference TRBV30 and TRBJ1-1, is SQTIHQWPATLVQPVGSPLSLECTVEGTSNPNLYWYRQAAGRGLQLLFYSVGIGQISSEVPQNLSASRPQDRQFILSSKKLLLSDSGFYLCAWRKGATEAFFGQGTRLTVV.

The chain employs TRBV4-1 and TRBJ2-5; tentatively, D is TRBD2 (7 bases). The CDR3 has 18 residues. V lost 7 bases and J lost 3, with 27 bases in between. The germline V gene has CDR1 MGHRA and CDR2 YSYEKL. The CDR3 region has the DNA TGCGCCAGCACCCCCAATCCAAACGGGGGGCTGTCGGAAGAGACCCAGTACTTC. Translated, it gives CASTPNPNGGLSEETQYF.

The chain recombines TRBV5-1 with TRBJ2-3; D ambiguous. The CDR3 covers 16 residues. The germline gives CDR1 SGHRS, CDR2 YFSETQ. Trimming removed 0 bases from V and 6 bases from J, with 17 bases in between. As DNA, the CDR3 is TGCGCCAGCAGCTTGGACTCGACGTTCACTTTGGATACGCAGTATTTT. It translates to CASSLDSTFTLDTQYF.

This sequence joins TRBV5-1 and TRBJ1-2; tentative D call: TRBD1 (5 bases). CDR1 and CDR2 from the germline V gene are SGHRS and YFSETQ. The V end was cut by 0 bases, the J end by 8 bases, with 11 bases between. CDR3 length: 13 amino acids. CDR3 nucleotides: TGCGCCAGCAGCTTGGCTCAGGGCTGGGGCTACACCTTC. It codes for CASSLAQGWGYTF.

In its sample, this clone was seen once. In nucleotides, the CDR3 is TGTGCCAGCAGTAATACAGGGGCCCCTAATGAAAAACTGTTTTTT. This translates into CASSNTGAPNEKLFF. This chain connects TRBV6-6 to TRBJ1-4, with 7 bases fitting TRBD1. Trimming cost V 5 bases and J 3 bases; bases outside gene matches: 6. The germline V gene encodes CDR1 MNHNY and CDR2 SVGAGI (reference sequence). The CDR3 runs to 15 residues.

V is TRBV19 and J is TRBJ2-7; D tentatively fits TRBD1 or TRBD2 (5 bases each). The CDR3 totals 14 residues. V lost 7 bases, J lost 5 bases, and 18 bases lay in between. CDR1 LNHDA and CDR2 SQIVND come from the germline V gene (reference sequence). The CDR3 coding sequence is TGTGCCAGTACCTCCCCCGGGGACCGGGACGAGCAGTACTTC. Translation: CASTSPGDRDEQYF.

This chain uses TRBV5-6 with TRBJ2-1, with 8 positions matching TRBD1. Germline lookup yields CDR1 SGHDT and CDR2 YYEEEE. The trim removed 2 bases at V and 2 bases at J, leaving 0 bases unmatched. The CDR3 covers 14 residues. CDR3 region: CASSFRGPYNEQFF. DNA of the CDR3: TGTGCCAGCAGCTTCAGGGGGCCCTACAATGAGCAGTTCTTC.

The chain recombines TRBV9 with TRBJ2-3; D remains unclear. The V gene's germline CDR1 is SGDLS and CDR2 YYNGEE. There are 16 residues in the CDR3. Trimming took off 4 bases at V and 1 base at J, with 16 bases between the two ends. The CDR3 DNA reads as TGTGCCAGCAGCTTAACTCCTTATCCCGGCACAGATACGCAGTATTTT. Amino acids: CASSLTPYPGTDTQYF.